The clone carrying this T cell receptor (beta chain) was seen more than once but under ten times. Antigen: not known. This sample is part of a study of identical twins. The V segment lost 7 bases and the J segment 5 bases; nucleotides outside the gene matches: 6. This CDR3 is 14 amino acids long. Germline V gives CDR1 ENHRY, CDR2 SYGVKD. Study-level results: There is a chance that invariant MAIT and iNKT cells partially muddied zero-insertion analyses.

TCRdb reanalysed the 5' RACE reads using MiXCR and keeps one entry per CDR3 protein. The data show hundreds of thousands of distinct CDR3 sequences, 15% to 20% seen once. This sample also appeared in a second study, on T cells expressing NK-cell markers. As reported in that work: Repertoires of TCR beta were obtained from T cells sorted as CD3+CD56+NKG2C+, CD3+CD56+NKG2C- and CD3+CD56-NKG2C+.

This sequence joins TRBV10-3 and TRBJ2-3; 10 nucleotides match TRBD1. The sample taken for sequencing was PBMCs. This clonotype was obtained from a woman under 30 in good health. The CDR3 protein is CAINRQGAGDTQYF. The CDR3 nucleotides are TGTGCCATCAACCGACAGGGGGCGGGAGATACGCAGTATTTT.